This passage covers 11 T cell receptor beta chains from one sample sequenced in a study of blood T cell repertoires in COVID-19. Clones were read by immunoSEQ multiplex PCR, and TCRdb kept only the in-frame ones, dropping some. Of 160,000 or so clones in the sample, roughly 80% are singletons; the top ten hold over 11%. The sample was peripheral blood. Receptor source: a woman of 80 years or more with acute or convalescent COVID-19.

The chain is built from TRBV6-5 and TRBJ2-5; tentatively, D is TRBD2 (5 bases). V lost 4 bases, J lost 4 bases, and 19 bases lay in between. The CDR3 covers 16 residues. The germline gives CDR1 MNHEY, CDR2 SVGAGI. The DNA for the CDR3 is TGTGCCAGCAGTTCCCCTATAGTAGCGTACGGAGAGACCCAGTACTTC. It codes for CASSSPIVAYGETQYF.

The chain carries TRBV10-3 and TRBJ2-7, with 7 bases lining up with TRBD1. V lost 3 bases and J lost 5; bases outside the gene matches: 7. The germline V gene has CDR1 ENHRY and CDR2 SYGVKD. The length of the CDR3 is 14 residues. In DNA, the CDR3 is TGTGCCATCAGTGAAGGGGGCGGAGGTCACGAGCAGTACTTC. Its translation: CAISEGGGGHEQYF.

The chain is built from TRBV7-8 and TRBJ1-1; 7 nucleotides agree with TRBD1. In germline, CDR1 is SGHVS, CDR2 FQNEAQ. The V segment lost 0 bases and the J segment 6 bases; nucleotides outside the gene matches: 1. The CDR3 extends over 13 amino acids. CDR3 sequence reads: CASSLADRAEAFF. The DNA of the CDR3 is TGTGCCAGCAGCTTAGCAGACAGGGCTGAAGCTTTCTTT.

The chain couples TRBV27 to TRBJ2-2, with 10 bases that match TRBD1. The CDR3 consists of 18 residues. From germline, CDR1 is MNHEY and CDR2 SMNVEV (reference sequence). After removal of 4 bases from V and 6 bases from J, the junction contained 14 bases not matched to a gene. The CDR3 sequence: CASSSKTGGARKAGELFF. The DNA for the CDR3 is TGTGCCAGCAGTTCGAAGACAGGGGGCGCGAGAAAGGCCGGGGAGCTGTTTTTT.

The chain is built from TRBV4-1 and TRBJ2-1; 14 bases are shared with TRBD2. V shed 1 base, J shed 7 bases, and the junction held 6 bases outside the gene matches. This CDR3 comprises 17 residues. Germline V gives CDR1 MGHRA, CDR2 YSYEKL. CDR3 sequence (DNA): TGCGCCAGCAGCCAAGCGACGACTAGCGGGGGGGCGAATGAGCAGTTCTTC. It encodes CASSQATTSGGANEQFF.

This chain connects TRBV28 to TRBJ2-3; 11 nucleotides agree with TRBD2. This CDR3 spans 18 amino acids. Losses at the gene ends were 6 bases for V and 0 bases for J; bases not matched to a gene: 11. Germline loops: CDR1 MDHEN, CDR2 SYDVKM. CDR3 loop: CASSQRGLAGGSTDTQYF. The DNA of the CDR3 is TGTGCCAGCAGCCAACGCGGGCTAGCGGGGGGTAGCACAGATACGCAGTATTTT.

The chain combines TRBV6-5 with TRBJ2-1; D might be TRBD2 (6 bases). The V end was cut by 0 bases, the J end by 0 bases, with 9 bases between. The CDR3 consists of 16 residues. Germline V gene sequence: CDR1 MNHEY, CDR2 SVGAGI. The CDR3 nucleotides are TGTGCCAGCAGTTACTCAGGCGGGATCTCCTACAATGAGCAGTTCTTC. It is translated as CASSYSGGISYNEQFF.

DNA of the CDR3: TGTGCCAGTAGTATGGATACAGTGGGCGCTGAAGCTTTCTTT. Protein product: CASSMDTVGAEAFF. The chain couples TRBV19 to TRBJ1-1, with D hard to call. Germline V CDR1 and CDR2: LNHDA, SQIVND (reference sequence). This CDR3 has 14 residues. Between the trimmed V and J ends, which lost 3 bases and 6 bases, there was a span of 14 bases.

This chain links TRBV4-1 with TRBJ1-5, with a possible D match to TRBD1 (5 bases). Trimming shortened V by 0 bases and J by 8 bases, and 17 bases separated the two germline ends. Germline V lookup: CDR1 MGHRA, CDR2 YSYEKL. This CDR3 spans 16 amino acids. CDR3 residues: CASSQDQSRGREPQHF. In DNA form, the CDR3 reads TGCGCCAGCAGCCAAGATCAGAGTAGGGGCCGGGAGCCCCAGCATTTT.

The gene calls are TRBV10-3 and TRBJ2-7, with D possibly matching TRBD1 (6 bases). Germline V gene sequence: CDR1 ENHRY, CDR2 SYGVKD. V gave up 0 bases and J gave up 3 bases, with 9 bases separating them. The CDR3 totals 14 residues. The DNA of the CDR3 is TGTGCCATCAGTGAGTCGCGCAGGGGCTACGAGCAGTACTTC. The encoded protein is CAISESRRGYEQYF.

As to this clone: Distinct nucleotide sequences in the sample also encode this CDR3. The chain combines TRBV18 with TRBJ1-3, with 11 bases matching TRBD1. Per germline, CDR1 KGHSH and CDR2 LQKENI. V lost 2 bases to trimming and J lost 3 bases; unmatched junction nucleotides: 3. The CDR3 spans 16 residues. This CDR3 is CASSPGQGARGNTIYF. The DNA for the CDR3 is TGTGCCAGCTCACCAGGACAGGGGGCGCGTGGAAACACCATATATTTT.